A selection of T cell receptor beta chains follows, all from one sample in a study of CXCR3-negative and CXCR3-positive naive CD8 T cells. TCRdb reworked the 5' RACE reads into one entry per CDR3 protein, no DNA. The sample holds 50,000 to 55,000 distinct CDR3 sequences. The specimen sequenced was naive CXCR3- CD8+ T cells from blood. All receptors derive from a human donor in good health. Some clones in this sample may be carry-over from other donors' samples. Each CDR3 is given with its conserved first and last residue. Each record gives: V gene, J gene, CDR3 protein.

TRBV4-1,TRBJ2-1,CATAGTLRNEQFF
TRBV29-1,TRBJ2-7,CSVEADSEQYF
TRBV5-1,TRBJ2-1,CASSSVTSGIDNEQFF
TRBV29-1,TRBJ2-1,CSAGSSGLDEQFF
TRBV5-1,TRBJ2-1,CASSRLGGDGYGDEQFF
TRBV7-9,TRBJ2-3,CASSSRTDTQYF
TRBV28,TRBJ1-4,CASSLLMNEKLFF
TRBV29-1,TRBJ2-3,CSVEDIPSIWGGSTDTQYF
TRBV5-1,TRBJ2-3,CASSFRGRPRTDTQYF
TRBV5-6,TRBJ2-1,CASSLGSFNEQFF
TRBV29-1,TRBJ1-2,CSVDQPRGANYGYTF
TRBV20-1,TRBJ2-1,CSARLPPEQFF
TRBV4-1,TRBJ2-1,CASSSRTTGPADEQFF
TRBV5-6,TRBJ2-2,CASSLRRGTGELFF
TRBV29-1,TRBJ2-7,CSVVGPKGEQYF
TRBV9,TRBJ2-1,CASSPVDRLANNEQFF
TRBV6-2/TRBV6-3,TRBJ1-5,CASSYQTEGNQPQHF
TRBV5-1,TRBJ2-2,CASSLDGPVLANTGELFF
TRBV2,TRBJ1-5,CASRARGDQPQHF
TRBV6-6,TRBJ2-7,CASSYWGLAGGPGSYEQYF
TRBV2,TRBJ1-5,CASSGGQEKNQPQHF
TRBV15,TRBJ2-1,CATSRGLADYNEQFF
TRBV14,TRBJ2-7,CASSPGGRLVLSYEQYF
TRBV4-3,TRBJ2-5,CASSQGPRGTGETQYF
TRBV29-1,TRBJ2-2,CSVRLAENTGELFF
TRBV13,TRBJ2-7,CASSLGGGPSSYEQYF
TRBV9,TRBJ2-5,CASSVSGAEETQYF
TRBV28,TRBJ2-7,CASVTGVYEQYF
TRBV27,TRBJ2-7,CASSPGQPYEQYF
TRBV7-9,TRBJ2-7,CASSSRGPGNYEQYF
TRBV29-1,TRBJ2-1,CSVEKFGDSYNEQFF
TRBV5-1,TRBJ2-7,CASSSTGNEQYF
TRBV5-4,TRBJ2-3,CASSLASKVYF
TRBV13,TRBJ2-1,CASSRRGESSYNEQFF
TRBV29-1,TRBJ1-6,CSVELAGETNSPLHF
TRBV13,TRBJ2-1,CASSWTGDEQFF
TRBV4-3,TRBJ2-3,CASSQEVGGTDTQYF
TRBV20-1,TRBJ2-7,CSARDRRGIFSYEQYF
TRBV5-1,TRBJ1-1,CASSFTGNTEAFF
TRBV29-1,TRBJ2-2,CSVGPYSGSDTGELFF
TRBV7-6,TRBJ2-1,CASSFRPGWGVNNEQFF
TRBV5-5,TRBJ2-1,CASSLTENEQFF
TRBV28,TRBJ2-7,CASSLAGGAYEQYF
TRBV6-5,TRBJ2-1,CASSYAAGSAEQFF